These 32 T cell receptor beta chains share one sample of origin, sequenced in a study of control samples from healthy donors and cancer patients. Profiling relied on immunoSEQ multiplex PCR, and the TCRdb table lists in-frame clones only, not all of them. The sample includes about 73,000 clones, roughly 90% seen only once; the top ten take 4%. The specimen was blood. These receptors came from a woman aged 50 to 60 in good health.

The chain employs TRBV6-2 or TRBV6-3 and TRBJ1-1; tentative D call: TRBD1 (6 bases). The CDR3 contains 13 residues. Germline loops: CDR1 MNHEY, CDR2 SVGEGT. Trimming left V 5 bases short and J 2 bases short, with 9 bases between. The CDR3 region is CASSDRPNTEAFF. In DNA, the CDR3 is TGTGCCAGCAGTGACAGGCCCAACACTGAAGCTTTCTTT.

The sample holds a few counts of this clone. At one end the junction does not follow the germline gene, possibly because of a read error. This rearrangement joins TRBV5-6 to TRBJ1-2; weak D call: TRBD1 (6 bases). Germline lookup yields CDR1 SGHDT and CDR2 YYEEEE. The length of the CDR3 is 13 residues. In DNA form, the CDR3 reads TGCACCACATTCATCGGGGGGCGGCGTGGCTACACCTTC. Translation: CTTFIGGRRGYTF. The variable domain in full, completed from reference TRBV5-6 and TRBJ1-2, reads DAGVTQSPTHLIKTRGQQVTLRCSPKSGHDTVSWYQQALGQGPQFIFQYYEEEERQRGNFPDRFSGHQFPNYSSELNVNALLLGDSALYLCTTFIGGRRGYTFGSGTRLTVV.

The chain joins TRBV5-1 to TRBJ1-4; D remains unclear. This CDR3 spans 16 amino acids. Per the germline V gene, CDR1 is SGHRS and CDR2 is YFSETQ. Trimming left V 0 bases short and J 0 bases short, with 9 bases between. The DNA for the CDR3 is TGCGCCAGCAGCTTGGGCACAGCGTCAACTAATGAAAAACTGTTTTTT. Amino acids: CASSLGTASTNEKLFF.

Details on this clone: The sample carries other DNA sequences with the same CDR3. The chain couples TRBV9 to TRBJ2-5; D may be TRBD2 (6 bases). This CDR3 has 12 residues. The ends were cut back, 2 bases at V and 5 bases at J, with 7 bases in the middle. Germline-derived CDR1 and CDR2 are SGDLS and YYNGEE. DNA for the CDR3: TGTGCCAGCAGCGTGGAGGGGGAGACCCAGTACTTC. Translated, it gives CASSVEGETQYF.

The CDR3: CASSAIRDSEKLFF. CDR3 coding DNA: TGTGCCAGCAGCGCAATCCGGGATTCGGAAAAACTGTTTTTT. The genes are TRBV11-2 and TRBJ1-4; D remains unclear. The V end lost 5 bases, the J end lost 8 bases, and 15 bases lay between the germline ends. Per the germline V gene, CDR1 is SGHAT and CDR2 is FQNNGV. The CDR3 extends over 14 amino acids.

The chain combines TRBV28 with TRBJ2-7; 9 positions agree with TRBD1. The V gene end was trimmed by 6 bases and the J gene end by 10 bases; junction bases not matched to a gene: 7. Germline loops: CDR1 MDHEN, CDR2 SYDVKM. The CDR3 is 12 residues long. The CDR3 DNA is TGTGCCAGCAGAAATGGACAGGGGAGACAGTACTTC. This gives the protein CASRNGQGRQYF.

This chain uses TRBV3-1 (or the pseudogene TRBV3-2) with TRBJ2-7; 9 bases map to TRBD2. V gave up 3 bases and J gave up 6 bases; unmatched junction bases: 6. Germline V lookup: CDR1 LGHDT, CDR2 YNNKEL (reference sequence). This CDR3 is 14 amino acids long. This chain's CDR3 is CASSHQAGGSEQYF. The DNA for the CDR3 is TGTGCCAGCAGCCACCAAGCGGGAGGTAGCGAGCAGTACTTC.

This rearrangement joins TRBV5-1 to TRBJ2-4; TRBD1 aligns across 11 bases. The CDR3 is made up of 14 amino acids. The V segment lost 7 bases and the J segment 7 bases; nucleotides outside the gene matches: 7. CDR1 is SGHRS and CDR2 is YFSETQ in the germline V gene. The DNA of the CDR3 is TGCGCCAGCCGAACCGGGACAGGGGGGAACATTCAGTACTTC. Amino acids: CASRTGTGGNIQYF.

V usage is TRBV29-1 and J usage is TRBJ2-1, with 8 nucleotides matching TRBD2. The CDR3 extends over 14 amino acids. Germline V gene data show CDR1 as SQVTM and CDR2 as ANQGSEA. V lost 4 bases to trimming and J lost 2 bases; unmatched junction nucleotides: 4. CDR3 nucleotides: TGCAGCGTTGCGGGGGGGGCTACCTACAATGAGCAGTTCTTC. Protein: CSVAGGATYNEQFF.

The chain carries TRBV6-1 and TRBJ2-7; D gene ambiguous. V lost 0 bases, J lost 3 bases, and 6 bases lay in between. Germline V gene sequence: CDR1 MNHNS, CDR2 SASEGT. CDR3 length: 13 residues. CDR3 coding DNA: TGTGCCAGCAGTGAAGCTACCGACTACGAGCAGTACTTC. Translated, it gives CASSEATDYEQYF.

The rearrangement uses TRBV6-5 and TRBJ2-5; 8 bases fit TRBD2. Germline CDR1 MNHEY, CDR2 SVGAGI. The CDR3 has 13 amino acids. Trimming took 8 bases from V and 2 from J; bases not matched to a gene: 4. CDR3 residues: CASERGPQETQYF. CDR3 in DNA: TGTGCCAGCGAGCGGGGGCCTCAAGAGACCCAGTACTTC.

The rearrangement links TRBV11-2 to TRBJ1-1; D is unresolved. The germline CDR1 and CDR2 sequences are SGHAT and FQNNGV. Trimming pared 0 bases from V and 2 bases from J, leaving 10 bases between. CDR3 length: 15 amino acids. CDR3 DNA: TGTGCCAGCAGCTTAGATCGGGTAGTAAACACTGAAGCTTTCTTT. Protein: CASSLDRVVNTEAFF.

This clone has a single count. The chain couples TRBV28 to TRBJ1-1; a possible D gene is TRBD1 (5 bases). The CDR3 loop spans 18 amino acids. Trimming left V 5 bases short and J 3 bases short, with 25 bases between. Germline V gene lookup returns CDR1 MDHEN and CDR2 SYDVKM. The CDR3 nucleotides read TGTGCCAGCAGTCCTCTGGGGCAGGGTAGTCTATGGGACACTGAAGCTTTCTTT. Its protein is CASSPLGQGSLWDTEAFF.

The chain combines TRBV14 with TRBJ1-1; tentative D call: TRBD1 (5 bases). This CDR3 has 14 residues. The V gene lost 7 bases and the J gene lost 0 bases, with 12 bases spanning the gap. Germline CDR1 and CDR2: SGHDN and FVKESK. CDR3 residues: CASTPRGLNTEAFF. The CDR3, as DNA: TGTGCCAGCACTCCAAGGGGTTTGAACACTGAAGCTTTCTTT.

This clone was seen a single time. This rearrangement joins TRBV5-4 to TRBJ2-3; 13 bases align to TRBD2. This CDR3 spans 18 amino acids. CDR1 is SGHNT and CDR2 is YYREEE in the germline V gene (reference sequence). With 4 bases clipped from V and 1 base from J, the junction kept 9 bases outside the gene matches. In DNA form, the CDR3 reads TGTGCCAGCAGCCGTACCGGGACTAGCGGGAAGGGCACAGATACGCAGTATTTT. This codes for CASSRTGTSGKGTDTQYF.

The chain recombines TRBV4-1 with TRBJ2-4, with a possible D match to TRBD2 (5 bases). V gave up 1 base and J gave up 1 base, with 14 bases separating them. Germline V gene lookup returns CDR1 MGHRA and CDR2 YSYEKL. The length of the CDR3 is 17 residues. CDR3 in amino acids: CASSQAVGVEAKNIQYF. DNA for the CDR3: TGCGCCAGCAGCCAAGCAGTGGGAGTTGAGGCCAAAAACATTCAGTACTTC.

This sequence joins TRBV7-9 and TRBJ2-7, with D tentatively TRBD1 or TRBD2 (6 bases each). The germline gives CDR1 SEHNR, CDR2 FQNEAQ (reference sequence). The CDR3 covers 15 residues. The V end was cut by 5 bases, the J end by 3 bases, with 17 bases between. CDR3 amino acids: CASSPTRGADYEQYF. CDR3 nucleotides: TGTGCCAGCAGCCCCACTAGGGGGGCAGACTACGAGCAGTACTTC. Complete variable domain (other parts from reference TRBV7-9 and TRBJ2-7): DTGVSQNPRHKITKRGQNVTFRCDPISEHNRLYWYRQTLGQGPEFLTYFQNEAQLEKSRLLSDRFSAERPKGSFSTLEIQRTEQGDSAMYLCASSPTRGADYEQYFGPGTRLTVT.

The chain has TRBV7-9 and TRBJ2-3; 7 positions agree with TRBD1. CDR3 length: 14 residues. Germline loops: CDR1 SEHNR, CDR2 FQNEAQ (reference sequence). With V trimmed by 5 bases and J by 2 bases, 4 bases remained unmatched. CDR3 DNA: TGTGCCAGCAGCCCGGGACAGCCCACAGATACGCAGTATTTT. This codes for CASSPGQPTDTQYF.

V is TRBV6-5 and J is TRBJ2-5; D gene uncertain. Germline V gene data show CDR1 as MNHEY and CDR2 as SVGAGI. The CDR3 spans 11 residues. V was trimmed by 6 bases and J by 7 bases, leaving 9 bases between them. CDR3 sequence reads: CASSIKGTQYF. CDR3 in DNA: TGTGCCAGCAGCATCAAGGGGACCCAGTACTTC.

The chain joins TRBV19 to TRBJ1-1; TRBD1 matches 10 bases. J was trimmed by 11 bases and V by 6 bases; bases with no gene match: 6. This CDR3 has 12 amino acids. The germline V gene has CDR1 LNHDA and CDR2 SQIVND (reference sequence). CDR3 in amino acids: CASSLLDRGAFF. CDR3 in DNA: TGTGCCAGTAGCTTACTGGACAGGGGGGCTTTCTTT.

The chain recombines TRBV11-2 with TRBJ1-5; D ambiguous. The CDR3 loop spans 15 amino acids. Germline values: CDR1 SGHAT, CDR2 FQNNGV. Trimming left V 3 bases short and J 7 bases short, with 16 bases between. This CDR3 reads CASSLESGAGQPQHF. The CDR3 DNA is TGTGCCAGCAGCTTGGAGTCCGGAGCGGGGCAGCCCCAGCATTTT.

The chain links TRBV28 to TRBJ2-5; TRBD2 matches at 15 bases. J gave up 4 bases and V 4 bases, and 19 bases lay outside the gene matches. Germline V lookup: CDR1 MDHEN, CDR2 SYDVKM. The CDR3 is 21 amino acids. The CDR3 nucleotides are TGTGCCAGCAGTTCCCTTGGTCCCGGGACTAGCGGGAGGCCCAGCCGAGAGACCCAGTACTTC. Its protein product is CASSSLGPGTSGRPSRETQYF.

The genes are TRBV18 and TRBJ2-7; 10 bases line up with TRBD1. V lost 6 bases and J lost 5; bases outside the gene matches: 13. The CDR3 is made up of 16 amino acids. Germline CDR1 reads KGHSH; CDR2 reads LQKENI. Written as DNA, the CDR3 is TGTGCCAGCTCTCTCCGTGACAGGGGGCTTATCAACGAGCAGTACTTC. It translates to CASSLRDRGLINEQYF.

Here the CDR3 reads CASSVTGQGYNEQFF. DNA of the CDR3: TGCGCCAGCAGCGTGACAGGGCAAGGGTACAATGAGCAGTTCTTC. J is TRBJ2-1 and V is TRBV5-1; 7 bases map to TRBD1. The CDR3 is 15 residues long. The germline gives CDR1 SGHRS, CDR2 YFSETQ. With 4 bases clipped from V and 4 bases from J, the junction kept 8 bases outside the gene matches. Supplemented by reference TRBV5-1 and TRBJ2-1, the full variable domain reads KAGVTQTPRYLIKTRGQQVTLSCSPISGHRSVSWYQQTPGQGLQFLFEYFSETQRNKGNFPGRFSGRQFSNSRSEMNVSTLELGDSALYLCASSVTGQGYNEQFFGPGTRLTVL.

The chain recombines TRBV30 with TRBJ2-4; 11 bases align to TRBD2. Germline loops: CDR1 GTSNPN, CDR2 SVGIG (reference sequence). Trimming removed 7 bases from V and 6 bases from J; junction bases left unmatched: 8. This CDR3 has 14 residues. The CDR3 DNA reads TGTGCCTACTCTGGGCTAGCGGGAGGAAACATTCAGTACTTC. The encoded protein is CAYSGLAGGNIQYF.

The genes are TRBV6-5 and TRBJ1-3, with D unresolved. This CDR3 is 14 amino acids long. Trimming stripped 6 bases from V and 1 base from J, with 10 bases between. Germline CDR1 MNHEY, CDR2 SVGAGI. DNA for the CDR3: TGTGCCAGCAGGGTCGGAGGGTCTGGAAACACCATATATTTT. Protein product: CASRVGGSGNTIYF.

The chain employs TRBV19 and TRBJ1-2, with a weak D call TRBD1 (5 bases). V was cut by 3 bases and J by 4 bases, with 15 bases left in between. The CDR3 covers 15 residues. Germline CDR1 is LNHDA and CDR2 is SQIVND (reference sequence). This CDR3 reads CASSILSDQGYGYTF. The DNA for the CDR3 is TGTGCCAGTAGTATCCTCTCCGATCAGGGCTATGGCTACACCTTC.

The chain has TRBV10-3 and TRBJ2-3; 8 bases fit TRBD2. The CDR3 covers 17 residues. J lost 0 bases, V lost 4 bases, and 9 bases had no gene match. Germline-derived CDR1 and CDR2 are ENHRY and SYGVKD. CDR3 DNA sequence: TGTGCCATCAGTGGTAGCGGGACCCCCACTAGCACAGATACGCAGTATTTT. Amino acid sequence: CAISGSGTPTSTDTQYF.

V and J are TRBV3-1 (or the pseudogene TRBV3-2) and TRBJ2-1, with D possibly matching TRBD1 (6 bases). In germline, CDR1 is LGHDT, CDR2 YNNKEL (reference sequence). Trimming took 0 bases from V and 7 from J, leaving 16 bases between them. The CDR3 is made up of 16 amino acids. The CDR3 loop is CASSQDYRAHVNEQFF. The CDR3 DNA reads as TGTGCCAGCAGCCAAGATTACAGGGCCCACGTAAATGAGCAGTTCTTC.

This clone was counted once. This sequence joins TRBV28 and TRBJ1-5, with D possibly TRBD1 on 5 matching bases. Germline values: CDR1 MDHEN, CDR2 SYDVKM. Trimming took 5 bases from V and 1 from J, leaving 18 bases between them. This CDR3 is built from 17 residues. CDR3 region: CASSPWGGQGSNQPQHF. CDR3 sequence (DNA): TGTGCCAGCAGTCCCTGGGGAGGGCAGGGAAGCAATCAGCCCCAGCATTTT.

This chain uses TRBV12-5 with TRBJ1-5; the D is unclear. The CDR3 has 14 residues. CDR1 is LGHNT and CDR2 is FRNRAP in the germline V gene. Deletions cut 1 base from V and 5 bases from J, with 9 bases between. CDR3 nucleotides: TGTGCTAGTGGTTTGGGATATTGGCATCAGCCCCAGCATTTT. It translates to CASGLGYWHQPQHF.

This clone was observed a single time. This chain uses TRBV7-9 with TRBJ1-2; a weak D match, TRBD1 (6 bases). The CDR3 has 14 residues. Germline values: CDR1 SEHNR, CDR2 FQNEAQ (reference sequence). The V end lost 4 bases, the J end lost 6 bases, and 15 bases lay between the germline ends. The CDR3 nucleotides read TGTGCCAGCAGCTCCGTGGAAGGGGGACATGGCTACACCTTC. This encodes CASSSVEGGHGYTF.